This passage covers 3 T cell receptor beta chains from one sample sequenced in a study of vaccination and CD4 T cells after COVID-19. As to time point: late sampling 161 to 241 days after vaccination in a few convalescent patients. Specified treatment: approximately 9-day PBMC culture with coronavirus spike peptide pools or control peptides (ViraFEST assay). These receptors are not linked to any known antigen. The study sequenced cultured CD4+ T cell DNA using the Oncomine TCR Beta short-read assay. TCRdb ran MiXCR on the PCR reads and lists one entry per CDR3 protein. The table has approximately 22,000 distinct CDR3 sequences, approximately 38% seen once. Here the sequenced sample was CD4+ T cells from blood, cultured in vitro, taken about 7 months after SARS-CoV-2 vaccination. The receptors come from a human donor who had recovered from COVID-19.

This chain joins TRBV28 and TRBJ2-7; 7 nucleotides match TRBD1. From germline, CDR1 is MDHEN and CDR2 SYDVKM. Trimming at V came to 4 bases and at J to 4 bases, leaving 10 bases not matched to a gene. This CDR3 has 15 amino acids. CDR3 sequence reads: CASSSLGTAPYEQYF. In DNA form, the CDR3 reads TGTGCCAGCAGTTCTCTCGGGACAGCTCCTTACGAGCAGTACTTC.

V and J are TRBV6-1 and TRBJ2-6; D gene uncertain. The V and J ends lost 2 bases and 0 bases respectively, with 5 bases between them. The CDR3 extends over 15 amino acids. Germline-derived CDR1 and CDR2 are MNHNS and SASEGT. The CDR3 coding sequence is TGTGCCAGCAGTGAATATGGCTCTGGGGCCAACGTCCTGACTTTC. Its translation: CASSEYGSGANVLTF.

This chain uses TRBV7-2 with TRBJ1-6; the D is unclear. Trimming left V 1 base short and J 5 bases short, with 9 bases between. The CDR3 sequence is 15 residues long. The germline V gene encodes CDR1 SGHTA and CDR2 FQGNSA. Written as DNA, the CDR3 is TGTGCCAGCAGCTTAGTTACGGGAAATAATTCACCCCTCCACTTT. Protein product: CASSLVTGNNSPLHF.